These 7 T cell receptor beta chains were all obtained from the same sample, sequenced in a study of spatial heterogeneity in lung cancer. One entry per CDR3 protein, called by TCRdb with MiXCR from the 5' RACE reads. The data hold approximately 30,000 distinct CDR3 sequences, with roughly a tenth observed a single time. Time point here: blood at routine non-recurrence follow-up after resection. The specimen comprised PBMCs, sampled at follow-up. These TCRs come from a female donor with early-stage non-small cell lung cancer.

This clonotype was detected many times. The V call is TRBV3-1, the J call TRBJ2-2; D is ambiguous. Germline V lookup: CDR1 LGHDT, CDR2 YNNKEL (reference sequence). The germline V and J ends were trimmed by 3 bases and 10 bases, with 12 bases remaining between them. This CDR3 is 13 amino acids long. The CDR3 protein is CASSQPQALELFF. The CDR3 DNA reads TGTGCCAGCAGCCAGCCCCAGGCCCTGGAGCTGTTTTTT.

This clonotype was counted ten times or more. The chain has TRBV7-8 and TRBJ2-2, with 8 bases aligning to TRBD1. The CDR3 loop spans 15 amino acids. CDR1 is SGHVS, CDR2 FQNEAQ, per germline. Trimming took 6 bases from V and 0 from J; bases not matched to a gene: 3. This CDR3 is CASRLQGANTGELFF. CDR3 sequence (DNA): TGTGCCAGCAGATTACAGGGGGCGAACACCGGGGAGCTGTTTTTT.

This clonotype was recorded many times. The chain links TRBV19 to TRBJ1-1; D gene unclear. The CDR3 is made up of 15 amino acids. Germline V gene data show CDR1 as LNHDA and CDR2 as SQIVND (reference sequence). V gave up 5 bases and J gave up 4 bases, with 17 bases separating them. This CDR3 is CASSPTIGLGTEAFF. CDR3 DNA: TGTGCCAGTAGTCCGACGATTGGGTTGGGCACTGAAGCTTTCTTT.

This clonotype was seen only a few times. The rearrangement links TRBV20-1 to TRBJ2-3, with TRBD1 matching 7 bases. Germline CDR1 reads DFQATT; CDR2 reads SNEGSKA (reference sequence). V was pared by 0 bases and J by 2 bases, with 2 bases of the junction left unmatched. CDR3 length: 14 residues. The CDR3 reads CSARDQGDTDTQYF. DNA of the CDR3: TGCAGTGCTAGAGATCAGGGGGACACAGATACGCAGTATTTT.

This clonotype came up many times. This chain joins TRBV7-2 and TRBJ2-5; D unclear. Looked up from germline, CDR1 is SGHTA and CDR2 is FQGNSA. This CDR3 contains 15 residues. V lost 5 bases to trimming and J lost 1 base, with 14 bases between them. CDR3 loop: CASSNRRNLQETQYF. CDR3 nucleotide sequence: TGTGCCAGCAGCAACCGGCGGAACCTCCAAGAGACCCAGTACTTC.

This clonotype was seen many times. The chain joins TRBV14 to TRBJ2-5, with D hard to call. This CDR3 has 24 amino acids. CDR1 and CDR2 (germline): SGHDN, FVKESK. The germline V and J ends were trimmed by 0 bases and 1 base, with 36 bases remaining between them. DNA for the CDR3: TGTGCCAGCAGCCAAGAGGGCTCTTTGAAAGGACCCAGTTTGGCCCGTCGGCCCCAAGAGACCCAGTACTTC. Residues: CASSQEGSLKGPSLARRPQETQYF.

In its sample, this clonotype was seen many times. The CDR3 DNA is TGTGCCAGCAGCACCGGGGGGGCGTACAATGAGCAGTTCTTC. As protein: CASSTGGAYNEQFF. The chain employs TRBV7-6 and TRBJ2-1, with TRBD2 identical over 8 bases. CDR3 size: 14 residues. Germline trimming cut 5 bases from V and 4 bases from J; bases unmatched to any gene: 4. CDR1 SGHVS and CDR2 FNYEAQ come from the germline V gene.